Listed below are T cell receptor beta chains from one sample, sequenced in a study of somatic mutations in cytotoxic T cells in rheumatoid arthritis. Profiled with immunoSEQ multiplex PCR; TCRdb holds only in-frame clones, not every one. The top ten hold 13% of the sample, which has around 3,000 clones, 65% to 80% seen once. Sequencing was carried out using CD8+ T cells sorted from synovial fluid. These receptors were taken from a young woman with rheumatoid arthritis. Both conserved end residues are part of each CDR3. A D gene is named only where the DNA matches it firmly. Where a row states a size, it is once, few, many or the class of an expanded clone; other rows omit it.

clone size,J gene,D gene,V gene,CDR3 DNA,CDR3 protein
NA,TRBJ2-7,NA,TRBV2,TGTGCCAGCAGTGCCCGGACAGCCAACTACGAGCAGTACTTC,CASSARTANYEQYF
NA,TRBJ1-2,TRBD1,TRBV7-9,TGTGCCAGCAGCTTAGGGGGACAGGGGAATGGCTACACCTTC,CASSLGGQGNGYTF
NA,TRBJ2-7,TRBD1,TRBV19,TGTGCCAGTAGTACGGGACAGGGTTACGAGCAGTACTTC,CASSTGQGYEQYF
NA,TRBJ1-1,NA,TRBV7-6,TGTGCCAGCAGCCCGGGGGGTGGTGAAGCTTTCTTT,CASSPGGGEAFF
NA,TRBJ1-1,TRBD1,TRBV27,TGTGCCAGCAGTTCGGGGACAGGGGCTACTGAAGCTTTCTTT,CASSSGTGATEAFF
NA,TRBJ2-5,TRBD1,TRBV7-6,TGTGCCAGCAGCCCGCCCCCAGGGGGAGAGACCCAGTACTTC,CASSPPPGGETQYF
NA,TRBJ2-1,NA,TRBV11-3,TGTGCCAGCAGCTTAGGGGACTTTGAGCAGTTCTTC,CASSLGDFEQFF
NA,TRBJ1-1,NA,TRBV27,TGTGCCAGCCGGCTGGGCAGGGATTTTCCTGAAGCTTTCTTT,CASRLGRDFPEAFF
few,TRBJ1-1,NA,TRBV4-1,TGCGCCAGCAGCCAAGAACAGGCCAGGCCTGAAGCTTTCTTT,CASSQEQARPEAFF
few,TRBJ1-2,TRBD1,TRBV28,TGTGCCAGCAGTTATACAGGGGACTATGGCTACACCTTC,CASSYTGDYGYTF
NA,TRBJ1-1,TRBD1,TRBV9,TGTGCCAGCAGCGACGGGGGGACAGGGAACACTGAAGCTTTCTTT,CASSDGGTGNTEAFF
few,TRBJ2-7,NA,TRBV4-1,TGCGCCAGCAGCCAAGGCGACTCCTACGAGCAGTACTTC,CASSQGDSYEQYF
large,TRBJ2-7,NA,TRBV7-2,TGTGCCAGCAGCTTAGAACCCAGCGGCCTCAAGGAGCAGTACTTC,CASSLEPSGLKEQYF
NA,TRBJ2-5,NA,TRBV30,TGTGCCTGGAGTGGAGGACTGGGATTAGGGACCCAGTACTTC,CAWSGGLGLGTQYF
NA,TRBJ2-2,NA,TRBV6-4,TGTGCCAGCAGTGACAGGGGTGCCGGGGAGCTGTTTTTT,CASSDRGAGELFF
NA,TRBJ2-3,NA,TRBV11-2,TGTGCCAGCAGCGCTACTCGTACAGATACGCAGTATTTT,CASSATRTDTQYF
NA,TRBJ2-3,NA,TRBV10-3,TGTGCCATCAGTGCGCTAGCAGATACGCAGTATTTT,CAISALADTQYF
NA,TRBJ1-1,NA,TRBV4-3,TGCGCCAGCAGCCAAGTTTTCGTGGACATGGGGGCTTTCTTT,CASSQVFVDMGAFF
once,TRBJ2-3,NA,TRBV30,TGTGCCTGGAGTGTAGGTGGGAGTGGTTCAGATACGCAGTATTTT,CAWSVGGSGSDTQYF
medium-sized,TRBJ1-3,NA,TRBV2,TGTGCCAGCAGTGTGGACAGTTACTCTGGAAACACCATATATTTT,CASSVDSYSGNTIYF
NA,TRBJ2-7,TRBD1,TRBV4-3,TGCGCCAGCAGCCAGGCAGGGGGCCTCGGGTACGAGCAGTACTTC,CASSQAGGLGYEQYF
NA,TRBJ1-1,TRBD1,TRBV5-1,TGCGCCAGCAGCTTACGTTCCGGGACAGAGGGCACTGAAGCTTTCTTT,CASSLRSGTEGTEAFF
NA,TRBJ2-7,NA,TRBV4-3,TGCGCCAGCAGCCAAGATCCCCAGGGGCCCTACGAGCAGTACTTC,CASSQDPQGPYEQYF
NA,TRBJ1-1,NA,TRBV30,TGTGCCTGGAGGAGGAACACTGAAGCTTTCTTT,CAWRRNTEAFF
NA,TRBJ2-2,NA,TRBV27,TGTGCCAGCAGTTTATCAAGGGAGTTCGGGGACTGGGACGCGAACACCGGGGAGCTGTTTTTT,CASSLSREFGDWDANTGELFF
NA,TRBJ1-2,NA,TRBV7-6,TGTGCCAGCAGCCAGAATGCTGAATCTCAAGACTATGGCTACACCTTC,CASSQNAESQDYGYTF
NA,TRBJ2-2,NA,TRBV4-1,TGCGCCAGCAGCCCTTTTCTTTTCGCGAACACCGGGGAGCTGTTTTTT,CASSPFLFANTGELFF
NA,TRBJ2-3,TRBD2,TRBV27,TGTGCCAGCAGTTCTCTAGCGGGGGTGACAGATACGCAGTATTTT,CASSSLAGVTDTQYF
NA,TRBJ1-1,TRBD1,TRBV11-2,TGTGCCAGCAGCTTAGGGACAGGGGGCGAAGCTTTCTTT,CASSLGTGGEAFF
NA,TRBJ1-2,TRBD1,TRBV5-1,TGCGCCAGCAGCTCCAGACGACAGGGCCTCACCTTGAGGGGCTACACCTTC,CASSSRRQGLTLRGYTF
NA,TRBJ1-4,NA,TRBV15,TGTGCCACCAGCCCATCGGACTTCCTGGGTGAAAAACTGTTTTTT,CATSPSDFLGEKLFF
NA,TRBJ2-3,TRBD2,TRBV27,TGTGCCAGCAGTTTGGTCAGCGGGATCAGCCCAGATACGCAGTATTTT,CASSLVSGISPDTQYF
NA,TRBJ2-3,NA,TRBV7-9,TGTGCCAGCAGTCCTAGCACAGATACGCAGTATTTT,CASSPSTDTQYF
NA,TRBJ2-1,NA,TRBV4-1,TGCGCCAGCAGCCAAGCTAACAATGAGCAGTTCTTC,CASSQANNEQFF
once,TRBJ2-3,TRBD2,TRBV7-6,TGTGCCAGCAGCTATTCCGGGACTAGCGGGAGCACAGATACGCAGTATTTT,CASSYSGTSGSTDTQYF
NA,TRBJ2-7,TRBD1,TRBV27,TGTGCCAGCAGTCTCCTACAGGGGAGCGAGCAGTACTTC,CASSLLQGSEQYF
NA,TRBJ1-2,NA,TRBV27,TGTGCCAGCAGTTCCAACTCCGGGACAACATATGGCTACACCTTC,CASSSNSGTTYGYTF
NA,TRBJ1-1,TRBD1,TRBV5-1,TGCGCCAGCAAGGGGGCCATCGGGGGGGTTAGCACTGAAGCTTTCTTT,CASKGAIGGVSTEAFF
NA,TRBJ1-1,NA,TRBV7-9,TGTGCCAGCAGCCCAGGGTTGAACACTGAAGCTTTCTTT,CASSPGLNTEAFF
NA,TRBJ2-1,TRBD2,TRBV4-3,TGCGCCAGCAGCCAAGATAGTCTACTCGGACTAGCGGGAGTGAGCTCCTACAATGAGCAGTTCTTC,CASSQDSLLGLAGVSSYNEQFF
NA,TRBJ2-5,NA,TRBV11-3,TGTGCCAGCAGCTTCGGGTACGTCGCGGGGGAGACCCAGTACTTC,CASSFGYVAGETQYF
few,TRBJ2-7,TRBD1,TRBV7-9,TGTGCCAGCAGCTTGCTCGGACAGGGGGGGTACGAGCAGTACTTC,CASSLLGQGGYEQYF
NA,TRBJ1-4,NA,TRBV28,TGTGCCAGCAGCGACCCCGAGGCGGGAAATGAAAAACTGTTTTTT,CASSDPEAGNEKLFF
NA,TRBJ1-1,NA,TRBV18,TGTGCCAGCTCACCGATGGGGCTGAACACTGAAGCTTTCTTT,CASSPMGLNTEAFF
NA,TRBJ2-5,TRBD2,TRBV5-1,TGCGCCAGCAGCCGTAGCGGGGGGTACCAAGAGACCCAGTACTTC,CASSRSGGYQETQYF